Listed here is a single T cell receptor (beta chain). The antigen is undetermined. Assay: immunoSEQ multiplex PCR; the TCRdb copy retains only in-frame clones and omits some. Among about 30,000 clones listed, 88% were seen once. The CDR3 covers 14 residues. V dropped 5 bases and J dropped 6; count of bases not matched to a gene: 2. Germline lookup yields CDR1 SEHNR and CDR2 FQNEAQ (reference sequence). This sample is part of a study of T cells in localized non-small cell lung cancer. Study outcomes and limitations: A median of roughly 55 of the top 100 tumor clones appeared in adjacent lung, which was paired and uninvolved. A raised T cell density in blood coincided with lengthier overall survival. The greatest T cell clonality was found in uninvolved adjacent lung (higher than in tumor).

The clonotype was recovered from an older female donor with stage III squamous cell lung carcinoma. The gene calls are TRBV7-9 and TRBJ2-2, with TRBD2 matching 11 bases. The sequences come from peripheral blood, collected before any cancer treatment. CDR3 nucleotides: TGTGCCAGCAGCCCGGGACTAGCGGCCGGGGAGCTGTTTTTT. This codes for CASSPGLAAGELFF.